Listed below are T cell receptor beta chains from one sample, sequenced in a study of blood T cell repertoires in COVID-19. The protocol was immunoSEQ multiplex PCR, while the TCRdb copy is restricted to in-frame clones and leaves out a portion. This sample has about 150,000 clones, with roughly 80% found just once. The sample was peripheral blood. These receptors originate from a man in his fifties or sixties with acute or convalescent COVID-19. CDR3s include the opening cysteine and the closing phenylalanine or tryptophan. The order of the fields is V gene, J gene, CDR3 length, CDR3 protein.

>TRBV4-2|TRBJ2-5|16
CASSPLGTGYEETQYF
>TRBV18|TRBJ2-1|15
CASSTGGTAYNEQFF
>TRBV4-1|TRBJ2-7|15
CASSLRQGQSYEQYF
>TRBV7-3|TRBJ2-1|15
CASSSRGLDNDEQFF
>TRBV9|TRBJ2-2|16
CASRQGGQAGTGELFF
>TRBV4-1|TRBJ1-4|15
CASSQVFSANEKLFF
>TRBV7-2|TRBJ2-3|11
CASSLGGPQYF
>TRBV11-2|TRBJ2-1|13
CASRYGLNGEQFF
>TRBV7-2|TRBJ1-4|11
CASSLNEKLFF
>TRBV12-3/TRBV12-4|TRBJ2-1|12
CASSQMGLAGVF
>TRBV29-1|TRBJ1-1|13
CSVERQKNTEAFF
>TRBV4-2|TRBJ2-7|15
CASSPRVNPSYEQYF
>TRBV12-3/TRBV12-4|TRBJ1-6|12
CASSLNRTPLHF
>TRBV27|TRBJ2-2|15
CASSSDSQYPGELFF
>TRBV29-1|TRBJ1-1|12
CSTGRGSTEAFF
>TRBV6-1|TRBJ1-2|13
CASSERGMSGYTF
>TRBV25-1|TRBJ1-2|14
CASSENRESDGYTF